This TCR beta chain comes out of a study of blood T cells in healthy people across ages. Notes on the study in general: Among long-lived donors, naive CD4+ cells were more numerous and diversity higher than in aged donors.

With a J-beta primer mix and a sample-barcoded 5' primer, a second PCR ran roughly 6 to 12 cycles. A template-switch adaptor that had 12 random nucleotides put a tag on each cDNA molecule. TCRdb re-derived calls from the 5' RACE reads in MiXCR, one entry per CDR3 protein. The sample contains hundreds of thousands of distinct CDR3 sequences, more than 40% of which appear only once. Extraction of total RNA produced a minimum of 5 micrograms from each sample. With respect to this clonotype: Antigen unknown.

Trimming took off 7 bases at V and 5 bases at J, with 11 bases between the two ends. The CDR3 sequence is 12 residues long. Per germline, CDR1 SGHTA and CDR2 FQGNSA. This sequence originates from a man in his sixties in good health. The chain joins TRBV7-2 to TRBJ1-2, with D unclear. What was sequenced was blood. The CDR3 region has the DNA TGTGCCAGCACCCCCGGACTTTATGGCTACACCTTC. It specifies CASTPGLYGYTF.